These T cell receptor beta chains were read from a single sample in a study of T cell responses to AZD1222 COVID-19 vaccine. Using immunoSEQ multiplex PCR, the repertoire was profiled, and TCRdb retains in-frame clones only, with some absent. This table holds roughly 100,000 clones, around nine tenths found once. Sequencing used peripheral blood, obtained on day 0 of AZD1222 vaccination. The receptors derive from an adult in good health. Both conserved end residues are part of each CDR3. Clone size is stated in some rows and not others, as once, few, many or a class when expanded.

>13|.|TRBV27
CASSLAGGHEQYF
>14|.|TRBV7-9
CASSFTTGATEAFF
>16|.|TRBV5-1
CASSSEPGQGEDTQYF
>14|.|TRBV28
CASRRTGVNQPQHF
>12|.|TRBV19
CASSTPADRTAF
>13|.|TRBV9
CASSVRGGETQYF
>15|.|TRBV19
CASSIAGRHNYGYTF
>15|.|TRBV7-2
CASSLGPVANTEAFF
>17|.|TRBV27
CASSLSYVPNYQETQYF
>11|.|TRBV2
CASNRGSGQYF
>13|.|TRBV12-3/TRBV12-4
CASSFGGKAEAFF
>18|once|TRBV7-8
CASSQILRTGKTNYGYTF
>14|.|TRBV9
CASRKTGVNTEAFF
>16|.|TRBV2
CASHATLTGGGQPQHF
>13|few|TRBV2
CASTGAGANVLTF
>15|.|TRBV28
CASISPWGQNTEAFF
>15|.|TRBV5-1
CASSLIPEANEKLFF
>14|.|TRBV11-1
CASSPVDRSYEQYF
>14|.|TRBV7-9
CASSSGRWNTEAFF
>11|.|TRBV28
CASSFGDTQYF
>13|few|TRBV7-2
CASSLASGNTIYF
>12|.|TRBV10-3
CAISESPPTSTF
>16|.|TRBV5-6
CASSFWGDASTDTQYF
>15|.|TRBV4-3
CASSQDRGRAGELFF
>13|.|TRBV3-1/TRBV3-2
CASSQDARSPLHF
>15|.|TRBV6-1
CASSEAELGGYEQYF
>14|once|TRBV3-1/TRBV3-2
CASSPQGSNSPLHF
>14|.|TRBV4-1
CASSRDRGAYEQYF
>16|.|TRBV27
CASSLSVPDRNYGYTF
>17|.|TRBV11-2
CASSLDGSGGHIYEQYF
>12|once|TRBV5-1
CASSPDRDGYTF
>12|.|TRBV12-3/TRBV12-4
CASGPNTGELFF
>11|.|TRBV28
CASSIPEAQYF
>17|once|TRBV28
CASSFAPRGSNTGELFF
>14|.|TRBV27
CASSTHSPGSEAFF
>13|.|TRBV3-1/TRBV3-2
CASSQGPGLGYTF
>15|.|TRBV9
CASSAGGSGNQPQHF